This TCR beta chain was documented in a study of blood T cell repertoires in COVID-19. Study as a whole: Material from acute and convalescent COVID-19 was sourced from the United States, Italy and Spain. T cells, B-cell-depleted T cells, or PBMCs supplied cDNA or gDNA.

As originally analysed: Amplification with reference gene primers provided the estimates of nucleated cell counts. Assay used: immunoSEQ multiplex PCR; TCRdb lists only in-frame clones, some missing. Clone size and V and J calls were adopted from that table, with D and trimming inferred from the DNA. The repertoire holds fewer than 250,000 clones, with 82% as singletons. Germline V gives CDR1 SGHTA, CDR2 FQGNSA. Trimming shortened V by 5 bases and J by 7 bases, and 18 bases separated the two germline ends. This CDR3 has 15 amino acids. The chain has TRBV7-2 and TRBJ2-1; the D gene is possibly TRBD1 (7 bases). Sequencing input: peripheral blood. This TCR came from an elderly woman with acute or convalescent COVID-19. The CDR3 sequence is CASSPRQGLGNEQFF. Written as DNA, the CDR3 is TGTGCCAGCAGCCCTCGACAGGGACTGGGTAATGAGCAGTTCTTC.